This T cell receptor (beta chain) was observed in a study of T cells in Graves' hyperthyroidism and ophthalmopathy. The overall study: Peripheral blood samples were taken at initial diagnosis, prior to any treatment.

Subjects aged 18 to 65 presented with newly diagnosed hyperthyroidism of less than 2 months' duration. PBMCs were sourced from more than 7.5 ml fresh peripheral blood. This clonotype came up many times. Antigen: not known. RNA transcripts served as the template for amplifying TCR beta CDR3 regions. First-round RT-PCR targeting the TCR CDR3 was performed with the HTBI primer set. TCRdb reprocessed the multiplex PCR reads with MiXCR, giving one entry per CDR3 protein. The sample lists around 300,000 distinct CDR3 sequences, 10% to 15% occurring once. Notes on the study in general: By a 13 V-J model, ophthalmopathy was set apart from stable hyperthyroidism.

The sequenced sample was blood. The clonotype was recovered from a woman in her thirties with Graves' hyperthyroidism that later progressed to Graves' ophthalmopathy.

The CDR3 is CSAMRTEAFF. The CDR3, as DNA: TGCAGTGCTATGCGTACCGAAGCTTTCTTT. The V call is TRBV20-1, the J call TRBJ1-1; no clear D gene. V shed 4 bases and J shed 8 bases, with 8 bases lying between them. The CDR3 is 10 amino acids. Germline CDR1 reads DFQATT; CDR2 reads SNEGSKA (reference sequence).